One TCR beta chain is described in this entry. The data stem from a study of blood T cell repertoires in COVID-19. Study information: Material from acute and convalescent COVID-19 was sourced from the United States, Italy and Spain. T cells, B-cell-depleted T cells, or PBMCs supplied cDNA or gDNA.

Germline loops: CDR1 KGHSH, CDR2 LQKENI. V lost 0 bases to trimming and J lost 0 bases; unmatched junction nucleotides: 10. CDR3 length: 18 residues. Methods used by the authors: Reference gene primer amplification yielded estimated nucleated cell counts. TCRdb's copy holds only in-frame clones and misses some; the assay was immunoSEQ multiplex PCR. V and J calls and clone size follow that table, whereas D and trimming were derived from the DNA. The sample records 25,000 to 35,000 clones, roughly 80% being singletons. This chain connects TRBV18 to TRBJ1-1; 7 nucleotides agree with TRBD1. The source material was peripheral blood. This receptor was identified in a woman aged 55-75 years with acute or convalescent COVID-19. The CDR3 coding sequence is TGTGCCAGCTCACCACCGGACGGAGGGGGCCGTATGAACACTGAAGCTTTCTTT. It yields the protein CASSPPDGGGRMNTEAFF.